This section outlines one T cell receptor beta chain sequence together with its context. Germline CDR1 reads MDHEN; CDR2 reads SYDVKM. The CDR3 consists of 14 residues. Trimming removed 11 bases at V and 0 bases at J, with 14 bases between. The data stem from a study of blood T cell repertoires in COVID-19. Overall study: Sites in the United States, Italy and Spain provided acute and convalescent COVID-19 samples. Nucleic acid was either cDNA or gDNA, and it came from T cells, B-cell-depleted T cells, or PBMCs.

Original processing methods: Amplified reference gene primers provided the basis for estimating nucleated cell counts. Profiled with immunoSEQ multiplex PCR; TCRdb holds only in-frame clones, not every one. D and trimming were read from the DNA, whereas the V and J calls and clone size are those reported in that table. This sample has roughly 74,000 clones; roughly four fifths occur once, and the top ten carry around 35%. The J gene is TRBJ2-1, the V gene TRBV28, with D maybe TRBD2 (5 bases). The sample taken for sequencing was peripheral blood. The TCR sequence derives from a man aged 70-80 years with acute or convalescent COVID-19. In DNA form, the CDR3 reads TGTGCCTTGCGGGCGGCGAGCTCCTACAATGAGCAGTTCTTC. It specifies CALRAASSYNEQFF.